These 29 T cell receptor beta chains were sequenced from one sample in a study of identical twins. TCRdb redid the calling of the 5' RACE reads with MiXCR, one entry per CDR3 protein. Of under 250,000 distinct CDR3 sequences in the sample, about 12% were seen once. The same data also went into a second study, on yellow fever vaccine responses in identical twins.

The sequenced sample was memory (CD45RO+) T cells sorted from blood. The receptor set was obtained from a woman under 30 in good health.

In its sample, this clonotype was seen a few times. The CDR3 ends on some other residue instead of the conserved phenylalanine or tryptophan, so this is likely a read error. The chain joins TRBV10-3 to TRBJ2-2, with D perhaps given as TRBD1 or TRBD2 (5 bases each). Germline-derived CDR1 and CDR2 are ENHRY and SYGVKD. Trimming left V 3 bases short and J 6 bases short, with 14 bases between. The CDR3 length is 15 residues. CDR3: CAISEGTDRSGELFS. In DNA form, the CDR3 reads TGTGCCATCAGTGAAGGGACCGACCGGTCCGGGGAGCTGTTTTCT.

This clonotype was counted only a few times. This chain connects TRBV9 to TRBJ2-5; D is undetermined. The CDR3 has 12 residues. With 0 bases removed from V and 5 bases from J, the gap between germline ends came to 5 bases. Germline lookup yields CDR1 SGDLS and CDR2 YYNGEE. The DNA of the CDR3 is TGTGCCAGCAGCGTAGCGGCGGAGACCCAGTACTTC. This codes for CASSVAAETQYF.

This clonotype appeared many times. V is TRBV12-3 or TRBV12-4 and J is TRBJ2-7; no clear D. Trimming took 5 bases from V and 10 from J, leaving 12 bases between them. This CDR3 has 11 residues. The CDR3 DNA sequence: TGTGCCAGCAGTGAGAGAGACCTTCAGTACTTC. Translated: CASSERDLQYF.

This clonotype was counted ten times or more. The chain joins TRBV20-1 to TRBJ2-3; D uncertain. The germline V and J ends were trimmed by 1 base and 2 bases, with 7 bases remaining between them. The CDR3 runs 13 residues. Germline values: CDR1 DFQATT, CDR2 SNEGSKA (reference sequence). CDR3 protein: CSARAHHTDTQYF. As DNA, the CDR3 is TGCAGTGCTAGAGCACATCACACAGATACGCAGTATTTT.

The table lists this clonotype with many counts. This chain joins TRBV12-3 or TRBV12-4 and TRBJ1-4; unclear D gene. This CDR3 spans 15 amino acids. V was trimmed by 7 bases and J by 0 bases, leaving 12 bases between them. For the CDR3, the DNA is TGTGCCAGCACCCCATCCCTAGCAACTAATGAAAAACTGTTTTTT. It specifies CASTPSLATNEKLFF.

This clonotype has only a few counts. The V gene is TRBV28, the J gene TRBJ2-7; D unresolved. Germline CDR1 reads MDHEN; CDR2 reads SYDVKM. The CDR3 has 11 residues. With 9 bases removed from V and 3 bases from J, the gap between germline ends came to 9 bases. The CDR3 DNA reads TGTGCCAGTAGGAAGAGCTACGAGCAGTACTTC. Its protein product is CASRKSYEQYF. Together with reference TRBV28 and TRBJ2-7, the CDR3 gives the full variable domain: DVKVTQSSRYLVKRTGEKVFLECVQDMDHENMFWYRQDPGLGLRLIYFSYDVKMKEKGDIPEGYSVSREKKERFSLILESASTNQTSMYLCASRKSYEQYFGPGTRLTVT.

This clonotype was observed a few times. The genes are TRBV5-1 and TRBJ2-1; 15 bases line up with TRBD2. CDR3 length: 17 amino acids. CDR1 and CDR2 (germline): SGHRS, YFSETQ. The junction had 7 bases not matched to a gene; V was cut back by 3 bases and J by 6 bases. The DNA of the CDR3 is TGCGCCAGCAGCTCTCCGGGACTAGCGGGGGGCCCCAATGAGCAGTTCTTC. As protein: CASSSPGLAGGPNEQFF.

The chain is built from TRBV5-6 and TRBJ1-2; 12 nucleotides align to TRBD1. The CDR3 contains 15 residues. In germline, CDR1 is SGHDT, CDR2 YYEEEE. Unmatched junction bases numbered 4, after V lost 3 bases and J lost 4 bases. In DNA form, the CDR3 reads TGTGCCAGCAGCTGGGGACAGGGGGCGTCCTATGGCTACACCTTC. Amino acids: CASSWGQGASYGYTF.

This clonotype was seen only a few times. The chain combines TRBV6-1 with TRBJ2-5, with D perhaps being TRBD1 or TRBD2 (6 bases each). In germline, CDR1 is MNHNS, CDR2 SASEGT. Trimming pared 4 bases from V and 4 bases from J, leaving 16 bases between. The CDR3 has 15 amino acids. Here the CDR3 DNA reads TGTGCCAGCAGTGTTGGGGGGACATCTAGAGAGACCCAGTACTTC. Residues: CASSVGGTSRETQYF.

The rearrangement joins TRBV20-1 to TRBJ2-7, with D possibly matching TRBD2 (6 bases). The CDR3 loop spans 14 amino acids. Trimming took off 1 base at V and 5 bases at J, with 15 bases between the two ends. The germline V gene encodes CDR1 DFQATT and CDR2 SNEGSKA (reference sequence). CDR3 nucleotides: TGCAGTGCTAGAGGGGGGGTGGCCATCAACGAGCAGTACTTC. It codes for CSARGGVAINEQYF.

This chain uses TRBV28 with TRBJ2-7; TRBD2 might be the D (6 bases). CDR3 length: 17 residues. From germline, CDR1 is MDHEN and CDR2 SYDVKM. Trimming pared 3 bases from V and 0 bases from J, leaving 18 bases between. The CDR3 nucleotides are TGTGCCAGCAGTTTCGGTCTAGCGCCTAAGAGCTCCTACGAGCAGTACTTC. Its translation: CASSFGLAPKSSYEQYF.

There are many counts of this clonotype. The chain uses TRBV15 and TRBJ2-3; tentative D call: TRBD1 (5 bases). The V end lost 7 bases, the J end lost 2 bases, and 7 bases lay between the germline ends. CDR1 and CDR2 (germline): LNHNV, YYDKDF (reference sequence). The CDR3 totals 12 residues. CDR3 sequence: CATKGDTDTQYF. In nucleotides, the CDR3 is TGTGCCACCAAAGGGGACACAGATACGCAGTATTTT.

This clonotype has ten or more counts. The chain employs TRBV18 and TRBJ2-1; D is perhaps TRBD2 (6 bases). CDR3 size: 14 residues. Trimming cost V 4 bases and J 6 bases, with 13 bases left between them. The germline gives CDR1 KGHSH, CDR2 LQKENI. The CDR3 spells CASSQPGGSNEQFF. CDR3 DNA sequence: TGTGCCAGCTCACAACCCGGGGGAAGCAATGAGCAGTTCTTC.

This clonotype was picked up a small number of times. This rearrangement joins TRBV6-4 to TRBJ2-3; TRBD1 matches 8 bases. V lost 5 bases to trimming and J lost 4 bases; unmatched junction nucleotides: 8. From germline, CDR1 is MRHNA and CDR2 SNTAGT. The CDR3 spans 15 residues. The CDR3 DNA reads TGTGCCAGCAGTCCAAACGGACAGGGCCCAGATACGCAGTATTTT. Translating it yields CASSPNGQGPDTQYF.

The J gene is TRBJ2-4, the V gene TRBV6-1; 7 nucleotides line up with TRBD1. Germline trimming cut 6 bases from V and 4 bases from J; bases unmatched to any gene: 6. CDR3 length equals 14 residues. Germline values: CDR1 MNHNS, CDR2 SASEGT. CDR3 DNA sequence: TGTGCCAGCAGCTCACCGGGACAGAAAAACATTCAGTACTTC. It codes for CASSSPGQKNIQYF.

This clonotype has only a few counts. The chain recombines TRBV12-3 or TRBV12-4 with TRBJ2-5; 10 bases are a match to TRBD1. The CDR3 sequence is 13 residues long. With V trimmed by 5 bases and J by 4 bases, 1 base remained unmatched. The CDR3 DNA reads TGTGCCAGCAGTGGGACAGGGGCAGAGACCCAGTACTTC. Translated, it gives CASSGTGAETQYF.

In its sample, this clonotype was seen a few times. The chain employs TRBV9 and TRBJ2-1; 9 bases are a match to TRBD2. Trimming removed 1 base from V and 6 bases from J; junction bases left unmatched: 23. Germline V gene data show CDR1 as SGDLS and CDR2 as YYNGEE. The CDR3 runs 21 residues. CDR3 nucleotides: TGTGCCAGCAGCGTAAAGATCTCTCTTGGACCGGCGGGAGGGAAATTCAATGAGCAGTTCTTC. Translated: CASSVKISLGPAGGKFNEQFF.

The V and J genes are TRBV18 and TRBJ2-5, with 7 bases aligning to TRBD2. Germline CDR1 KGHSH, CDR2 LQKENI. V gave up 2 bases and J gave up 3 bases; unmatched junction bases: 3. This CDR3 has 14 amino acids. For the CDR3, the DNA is TGTGCCAGCTCACCAACGGGGGGTGAAGAGACCCAGTACTTC. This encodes CASSPTGGEETQYF.

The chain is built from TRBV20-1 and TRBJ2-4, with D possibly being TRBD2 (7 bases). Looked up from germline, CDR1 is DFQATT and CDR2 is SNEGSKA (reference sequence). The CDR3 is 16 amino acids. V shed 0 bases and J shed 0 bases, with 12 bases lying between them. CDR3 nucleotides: TGCAGTGCTAGAGATACGGGGGGCTCAGCCAAAAACATTCAGTACTTC. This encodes CSARDTGGSAKNIQYF.

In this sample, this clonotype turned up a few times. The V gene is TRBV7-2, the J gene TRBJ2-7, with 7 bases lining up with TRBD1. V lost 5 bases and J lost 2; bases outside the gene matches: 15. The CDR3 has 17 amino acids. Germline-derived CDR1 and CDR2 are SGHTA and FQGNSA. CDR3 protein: CASSLSPTGTDAYEQYF. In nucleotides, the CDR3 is TGTGCCAGCAGCCTCAGTCCAACCGGGACAGACGCCTACGAGCAGTACTTC.

CDR3 sequence (DNA): TGTGCCAGCAGTACACACAGGAACTCCTACGAGCAGTACTTC. As protein: CASSTHRNSYEQYF. The V gene is TRBV12-3 or TRBV12-4, the J gene TRBJ2-7; D may be TRBD1 (5 bases). V dropped 5 bases and J dropped 0 bases, with 11 bases sitting between them. The CDR3 runs to 14 residues.

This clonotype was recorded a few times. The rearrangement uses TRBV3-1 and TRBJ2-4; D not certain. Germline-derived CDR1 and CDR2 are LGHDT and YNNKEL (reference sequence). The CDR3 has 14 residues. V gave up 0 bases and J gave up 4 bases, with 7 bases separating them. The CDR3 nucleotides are TGTGCCAGCAGCCAAGATCACGAAAAAAACATTCAGTACTTC. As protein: CASSQDHEKNIQYF. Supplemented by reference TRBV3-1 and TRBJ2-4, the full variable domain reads DTAVSQTPKYLVTQMGNDKSIKCEQNLGHDTMYWYKQDSKKFLKIMFSYNNKELIINETVPNRFSPKSPDKAHLNLHINSLELGDSAVYFCASSQDHEKNIQYFGAGTRLSVL.

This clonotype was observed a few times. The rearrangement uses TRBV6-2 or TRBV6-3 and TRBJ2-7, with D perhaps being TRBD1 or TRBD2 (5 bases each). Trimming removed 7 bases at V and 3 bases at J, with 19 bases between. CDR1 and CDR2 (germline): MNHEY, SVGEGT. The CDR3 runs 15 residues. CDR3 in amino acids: CASTPGPGGFYEQYF. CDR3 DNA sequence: TGTGCCAGCACCCCGGGACCAGGAGGTTTCTACGAGCAGTACTTC.

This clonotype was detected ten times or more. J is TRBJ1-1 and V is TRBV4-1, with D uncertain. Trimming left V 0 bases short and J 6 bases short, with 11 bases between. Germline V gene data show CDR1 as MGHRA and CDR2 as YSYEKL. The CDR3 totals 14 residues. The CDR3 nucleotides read TGCGCCAGCAGCCAAGAGGCGGCAGGCCCTGAAGCTTTCTTT. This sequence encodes CASSQEAAGPEAFF.

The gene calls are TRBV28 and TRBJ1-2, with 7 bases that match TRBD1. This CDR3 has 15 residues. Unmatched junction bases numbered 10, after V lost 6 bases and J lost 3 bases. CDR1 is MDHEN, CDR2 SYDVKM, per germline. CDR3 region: CASSLGGTDHYGYTF. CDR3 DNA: TGTGCCAGCAGCCTTGGGGGGACAGACCACTATGGCTACACCTTC.

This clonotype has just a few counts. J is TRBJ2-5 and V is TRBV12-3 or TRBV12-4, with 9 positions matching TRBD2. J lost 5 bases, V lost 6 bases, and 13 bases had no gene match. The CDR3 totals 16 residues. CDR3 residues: CASSQPGLAVPETQYF. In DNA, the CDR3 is TGTGCCAGCAGCCAGCCGGGACTAGCTGTCCCCGAGACCCAGTACTTC.

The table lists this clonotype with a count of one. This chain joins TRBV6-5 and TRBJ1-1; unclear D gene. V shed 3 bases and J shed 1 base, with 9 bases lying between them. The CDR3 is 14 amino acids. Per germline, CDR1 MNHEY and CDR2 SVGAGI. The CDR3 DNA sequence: TGTGCCAGCAGTTATACTGGGGAGAACACTGAAGCTTTCTTT. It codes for CASSYTGENTEAFF.

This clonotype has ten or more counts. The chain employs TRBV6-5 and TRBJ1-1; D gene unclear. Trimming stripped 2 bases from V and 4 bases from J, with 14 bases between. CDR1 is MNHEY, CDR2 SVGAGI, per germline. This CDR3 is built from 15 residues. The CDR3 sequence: CASSYLSSRGTEAFF. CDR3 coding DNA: TGTGCCAGCAGTTACCTGAGTTCCCGCGGCACTGAAGCTTTCTTT.

The CDR3 DNA reads TGTGCCAGCGGGTCGGGACTCGCTAGTGATACGCAGTATTTT. Its translation is CASGSGLASDTQYF. The chain is built from TRBV2 and TRBJ2-3, with a tentative D call TRBD2 (6 bases). The CDR3 extends over 14 amino acids. V was shortened by 8 bases and J by 6 bases, with 18 bases between the two germline ends. Germline V gives CDR1 SNHLY, CDR2 FYNNEI.